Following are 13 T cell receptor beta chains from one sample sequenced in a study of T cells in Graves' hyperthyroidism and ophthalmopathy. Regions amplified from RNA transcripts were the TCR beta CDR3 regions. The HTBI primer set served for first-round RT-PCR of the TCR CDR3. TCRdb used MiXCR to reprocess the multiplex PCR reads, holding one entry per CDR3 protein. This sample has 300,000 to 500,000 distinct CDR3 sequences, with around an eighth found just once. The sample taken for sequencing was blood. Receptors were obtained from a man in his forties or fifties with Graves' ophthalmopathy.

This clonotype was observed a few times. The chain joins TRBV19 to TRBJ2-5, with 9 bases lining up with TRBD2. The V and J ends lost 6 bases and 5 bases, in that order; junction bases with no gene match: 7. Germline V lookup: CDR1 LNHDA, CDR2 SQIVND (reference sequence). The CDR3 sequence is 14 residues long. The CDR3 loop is CASRGLAGIETQYF. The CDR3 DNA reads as TGTGCCAGTAGGGGTCTAGCGGGAATCGAGACCCAGTACTTC.

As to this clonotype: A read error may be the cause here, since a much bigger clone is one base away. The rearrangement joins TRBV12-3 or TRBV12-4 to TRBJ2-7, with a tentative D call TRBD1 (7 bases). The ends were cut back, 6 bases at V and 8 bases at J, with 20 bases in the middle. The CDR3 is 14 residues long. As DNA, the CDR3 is TGTGCCAGCAGCGATACAGGGGCTGCGGGGAAGCAGTACTTC. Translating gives CASSDTGAAGKQYF.

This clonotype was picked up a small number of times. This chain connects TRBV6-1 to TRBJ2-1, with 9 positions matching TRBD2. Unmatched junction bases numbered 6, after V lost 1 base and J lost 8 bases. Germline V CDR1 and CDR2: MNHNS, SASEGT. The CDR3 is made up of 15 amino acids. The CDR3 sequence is CASSEVSSGTYEQFF. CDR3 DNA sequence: TGTGCCAGCAGTGAAGTGTCTAGCGGGACCTATGAGCAGTTCTTC.

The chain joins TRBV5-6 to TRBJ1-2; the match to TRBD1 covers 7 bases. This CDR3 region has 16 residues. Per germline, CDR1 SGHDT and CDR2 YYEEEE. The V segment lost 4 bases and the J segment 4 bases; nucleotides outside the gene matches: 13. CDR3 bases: TGTGCCAGCAGCGCGACCACAGGGGAGTGGTTCTATGGCTACACCTTC. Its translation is CASSATTGEWFYGYTF.

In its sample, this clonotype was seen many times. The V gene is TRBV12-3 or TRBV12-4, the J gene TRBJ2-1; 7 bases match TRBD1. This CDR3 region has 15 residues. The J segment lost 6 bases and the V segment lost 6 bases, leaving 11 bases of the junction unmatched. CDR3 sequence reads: CASRHRGKLINEQFF. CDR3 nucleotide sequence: TGTGCCAGCAGACACAGGGGCAAGTTGATCAATGAGCAGTTCTTC.

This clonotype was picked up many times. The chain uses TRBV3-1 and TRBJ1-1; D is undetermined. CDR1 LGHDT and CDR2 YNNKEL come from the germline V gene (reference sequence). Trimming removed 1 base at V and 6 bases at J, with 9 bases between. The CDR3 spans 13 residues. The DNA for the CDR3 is TGTGCCAGCAGCCAAGTCTCGGCAGCTGAAGCTTTCTTT. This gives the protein CASSQVSAAEAFF.

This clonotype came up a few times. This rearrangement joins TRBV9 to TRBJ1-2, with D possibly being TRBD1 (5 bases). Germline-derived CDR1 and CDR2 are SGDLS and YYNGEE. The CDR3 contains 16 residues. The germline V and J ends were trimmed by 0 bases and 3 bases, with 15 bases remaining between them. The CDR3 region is CASSVDADGGDYGYTF. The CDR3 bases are TGTGCCAGCAGCGTAGATGCCGATGGGGGGGACTATGGCTACACCTTC.

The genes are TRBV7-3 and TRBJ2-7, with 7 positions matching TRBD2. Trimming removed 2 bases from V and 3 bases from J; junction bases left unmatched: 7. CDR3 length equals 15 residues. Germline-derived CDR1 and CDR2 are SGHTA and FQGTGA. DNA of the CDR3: TGTGCCAGCAGCTTAGGGGCGGGAGTGGGCTACGAGCAGTACTTC. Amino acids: CASSLGAGVGYEQYF.

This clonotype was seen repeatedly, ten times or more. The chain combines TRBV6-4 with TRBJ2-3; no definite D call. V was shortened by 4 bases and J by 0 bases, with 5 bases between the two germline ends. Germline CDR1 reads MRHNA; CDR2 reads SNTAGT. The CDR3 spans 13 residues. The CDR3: CASSVQSTDTQYF. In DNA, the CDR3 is TGTGCCAGCAGTGTCCAAAGCACAGATACGCAGTATTTT.

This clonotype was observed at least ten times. For the CDR3, the DNA is TGTGCCAGCAGCTCCCAGAGGGGCGGGCTGACAGATACGCAGTATTTT. The encoded protein is CASSSQRGGLTDTQYF. The rearrangement uses TRBV11-2 and TRBJ2-3, with D possibly called TRBD1 or TRBD2 (5 bases each). Trimming removed 4 bases from V and 3 bases from J, with 17 bases in between. Germline CDR1 and CDR2: SGHAT and FQNNGV. The CDR3 runs to 16 residues. The variable domain in full, with the rest retrieved from reference TRBV11-2 and TRBJ2-3, is EAGVAQSPRYKIIEKRQSVAFWCNPISGHATLYWYQQILGQGPKLLIQFQNNGVVDDSQLPKDRFSAERLKGVDSTLKIQPAKLEDSAVYLCASSSQRGGLTDTQYFGPGTRLTVL.

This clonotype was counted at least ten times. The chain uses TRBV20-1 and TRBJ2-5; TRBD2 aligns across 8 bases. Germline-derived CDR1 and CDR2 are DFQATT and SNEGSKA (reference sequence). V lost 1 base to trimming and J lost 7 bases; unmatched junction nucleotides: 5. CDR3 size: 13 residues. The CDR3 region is CSARGGLVGTQYF. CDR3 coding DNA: TGCAGTGCTAGAGGGGGACTAGTTGGGACCCAGTACTTC.

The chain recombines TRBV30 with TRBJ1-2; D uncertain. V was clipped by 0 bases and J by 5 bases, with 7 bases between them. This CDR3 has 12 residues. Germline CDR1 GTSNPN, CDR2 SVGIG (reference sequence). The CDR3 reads CAWSVNPYGYTF. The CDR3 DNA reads TGTGCCTGGAGTGTAAACCCATATGGCTACACCTTC.

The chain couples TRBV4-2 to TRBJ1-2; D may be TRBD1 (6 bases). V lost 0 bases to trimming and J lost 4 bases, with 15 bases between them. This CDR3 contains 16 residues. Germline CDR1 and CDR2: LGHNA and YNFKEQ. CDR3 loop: CASSQDRGGGRYGYTF. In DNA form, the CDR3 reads TGTGCCAGCAGCCAAGATCGGGGCGGGGGGCGCTATGGCTACACCTTC.